The subject of this entry is one TCR beta chain. The identical CDR3 is also encoded by other nucleotide sequences in the sample. This specimen belongs to a study of shared clonotypes between healthy human individuals. Several immunoSEQ plates held equal portions of the genomic DNA taken from each subset. Generated by immunoSEQ multiplex PCR, the TCRdb table keeps only in-frame clones and is missing some. The profile shows hundreds of thousands of clones, roughly 72% of them singletons. Every one of the donors was a Caucasian adult that lived in Nashville, Tennessee. With 4 bases removed from V and 3 bases from J, the gap between germline ends came to 6 bases. This CDR3 has 12 residues. Germline V gives CDR1 SQVTM, CDR2 ANQGSEA.

The TCR sequence derives from a woman aged 40-49 years in good health. Some clones in this sample may be carry-over from other donors' samples. The sample was PBMCs. This sequence joins TRBV29-1 and TRBJ2-2; D uncertain. As DNA, the CDR3 is TGCAGCGTTGGACATCACACCGGGGAGCTGTTTTTT. Residues: CSVGHHTGELFF.